One T cell receptor beta chain is described in this entry. In germline, CDR1 is DFQATT, CDR2 SNEGSKA (reference sequence). The CDR3 loop spans 15 amino acids. V was clipped by 1 base and J by 2 bases, with 13 bases between them. Time point reported: newly diagnosed GD, antithyroid drugs for less than 3 months. RNA from PBMCs was the source of the TCR library. The data stem from a study of regulatory T cells in long-lasting Graves disease. Arm-PCR of CDR3 regions and iRepertoire HTBI primers were the basis on which TCR beta libraries were built. TCRdb re-derived calls from the multiplex PCR reads in MiXCR, one entry per CDR3 protein. The sample lists roughly 560,000 distinct CDR3 sequences; roughly 15% were seen once. The sample also formed part of further work on T cells in Graves' hyperthyroidism and ophthalmopathy.

The sample was peripheral blood mononuclear cells (PBMCs), taken at new diagnosis, from a patient treated with antithyroid drugs. The V gene is TRBV20-1, the J gene TRBJ2-3; D remains unclear. This TCR was sampled from a woman aged 35 to 60 with Graves disease. CDR3 sequence (DNA): TGCAGTGCTAGAGCGTCTCGAGGCCCCACAGATACGCAGTATTTT. It specifies CSARASRGPTDTQYF.